This TCR beta chain is drawn from a study of T cell responses to AZD1222 COVID-19 vaccine. Study context: Combined were second doses at about 4 or about 12 weeks.

Germline lookup yields CDR1 GTSNPN and CDR2 SVGIG (reference sequence). The CDR3 runs 15 residues. Trimming removed 0 bases from V and 2 bases from J; junction bases left unmatched: 4. Regarding this clone: Its antigen is undetermined.

Study-level results: Donors, mostly white British, included more females; clonal diversity was possibly underestimated. The repertoires were collected only after the peak T cell response.

The protocol was immunoSEQ multiplex PCR, while the TCRdb copy is restricted to in-frame clones and leaves out a portion. The sample consists of approximately 150,000 clones, approximately 90% of them appearing once. The sample was peripheral blood, taken on day 0 of AZD1222 vaccination. The rearrangement joins TRBV30 to TRBJ2-1; 7 nucleotides match TRBD2. The TCR comes from an adult in good health. This CDR3 is CAWSVRLAAYNEQFF. CDR3 coding DNA: TGTGCCTGGAGTGTACGGCTAGCGGCCTACAATGAGCAGTTCTTC.